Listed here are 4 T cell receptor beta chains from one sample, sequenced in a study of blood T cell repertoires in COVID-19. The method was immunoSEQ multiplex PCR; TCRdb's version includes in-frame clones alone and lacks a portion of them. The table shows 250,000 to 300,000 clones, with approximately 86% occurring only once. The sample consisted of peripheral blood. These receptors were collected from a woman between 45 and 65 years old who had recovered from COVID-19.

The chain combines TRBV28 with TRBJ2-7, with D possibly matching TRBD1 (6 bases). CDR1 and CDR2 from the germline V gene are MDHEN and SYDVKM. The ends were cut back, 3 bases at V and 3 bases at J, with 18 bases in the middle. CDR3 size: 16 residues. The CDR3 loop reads CASSFTAGTGFYEQYF. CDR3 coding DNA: TGTGCCAGCAGTTTTACGGCCGGAACAGGGTTCTACGAGCAGTACTTC.

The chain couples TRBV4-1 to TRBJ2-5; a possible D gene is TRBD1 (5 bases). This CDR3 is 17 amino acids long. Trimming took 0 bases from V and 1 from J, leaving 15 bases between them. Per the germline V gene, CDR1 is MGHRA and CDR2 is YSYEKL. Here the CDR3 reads CASSQDHVQGLQETQYF. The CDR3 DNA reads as TGCGCCAGCAGCCAAGATCACGTCCAGGGCCTCCAAGAGACCCAGTACTTC.

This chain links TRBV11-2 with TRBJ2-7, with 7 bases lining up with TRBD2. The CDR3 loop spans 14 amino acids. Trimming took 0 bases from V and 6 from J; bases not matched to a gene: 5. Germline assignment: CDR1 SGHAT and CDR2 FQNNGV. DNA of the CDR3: TGTGCCAGCAGCTTAGATCGGGACTACCGCGAGCAGTACTTC. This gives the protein CASSLDRDYREQYF.

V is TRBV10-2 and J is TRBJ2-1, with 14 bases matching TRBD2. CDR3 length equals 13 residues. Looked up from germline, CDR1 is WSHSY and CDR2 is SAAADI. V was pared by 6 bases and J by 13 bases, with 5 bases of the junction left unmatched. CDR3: CASSGLAGGEQFF. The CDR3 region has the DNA TGCGCCAGCAGCGGACTAGCGGGAGGTGAACAGTTCTTC.